Sequencing of this T cell receptor (beta chain) was carried out in a study of cytomegalovirus exposure and HLA in healthy donors. PCR involved 60 Vbeta and 13 Jbeta primers. The assay was immunoSEQ multiplex PCR, and TCRdb's table has in-frame clones only and misses some. The sample has around 200,000 clones, 81% seen once; the top ten hold around 3.9%. In regard to this clone: Its antigen remains unidentified.

Study observations and caveats: Segments of the TCR beta V type were, in most cases, productive about 90% or about 30% of the time in an earlier analysis.

The V end lost 0 bases, the J end lost 12 bases, and 15 bases lay between the germline ends. Germline V lookup: CDR1 SGHRS, CDR2 YFSETQ. This CDR3 has 13 amino acids. The sequence was collected from a middle-aged man in good health and CMV-seronegative. Sequenced sample: PBMCs. The chain links TRBV5-1 to TRBJ1-1, with D uncertain. The CDR3 spells CASSLVGELFPFF. The CDR3 DNA reads TGCGCCAGCAGCTTGGTCGGGGAACTGTTTCCTTTCTTT.